Below are 30 T cell receptor beta chains sequenced from a single sample in a study of CD8 T cells in ankylosing spondylitis. TCRdb reprocessed the 5' RACE reads via MiXCR and lists one record per CDR3 protein. The sample has 300,000 to 350,000 distinct CDR3 sequences, under 25% seen once. Sequences were obtained from blood, either unsorted or a sorted T cell fraction (not recorded which). The receptors here all came from a female donor with ankylosing spondylitis or in good health (not recorded which).

In this sample, this clonotype turned up a few times. This chain links TRBV12-3 or TRBV12-4 with TRBJ2-1; D gene uncertain. The CDR3 is 15 residues long. V gave up 6 bases and J gave up 2 bases, with 14 bases separating them. The CDR3 here is CASSSTVITYNEQFF. The CDR3 nucleotides read TGTGCCAGCAGCTCTACAGTAATTACCTACAATGAGCAGTTCTTC.

This clonotype was recorded a few times. This rearrangement joins TRBV12-3 or TRBV12-4 to TRBJ1-1; possibly TRBD1 for D (5 bases). This CDR3 is built from 11 residues. Deletions cut 5 bases from V and 11 bases from J, with 12 bases between. CDR3 sequence reads: CASSLQGVAFF. The CDR3 bases are TGTGCCAGCAGTCTCCAGGGTGTTGCTTTCTTT.

As DNA, the CDR3 is TGTGCCAGCAGTCCGACGACTAGCGGGTGGACAGATACGCAGTATTTT. Translation gives CASSPTTSGWTDTQYF. This chain connects TRBV6-1 to TRBJ2-3; 10 bases are a match to TRBD2. Germline assignment: CDR1 MNHNS and CDR2 SASEGT. The CDR3 is 16 residues long. The junction had 8 bases not matched to a gene; V was cut back by 5 bases and J by 3 bases.

The V gene is TRBV7-8, the J gene TRBJ2-1; D may match TRBD1 or TRBD2 (5 bases each). The V and J ends lost 0 bases and 12 bases respectively, with 12 bases between them. The CDR3 length is 13 residues. From germline, CDR1 is SGHVS and CDR2 FQNEAQ. The CDR3 DNA reads as TGTGCCAGCAGCTTAGCGGGGGAGTCGGGGCAGTTCTTC. It translates to CASSLAGESGQFF.

The chain has TRBV20-1 and TRBJ2-7; a weak D match, TRBD2 (5 bases). CDR1 is DFQATT and CDR2 is SNEGSKA in the germline V gene (reference sequence). Trimming cost V 4 bases and J 0 bases, with 19 bases left between them. The CDR3 consists of 16 residues. The CDR3 spells CSANQRNDRDSYEQYF. The CDR3 DNA follows: TGCAGTGCTAATCAGCGGAACGATAGGGACTCCTACGAGCAGTACTTC.

This clonotype was seen more than once but under ten times. V usage is TRBV6-1 and J usage is TRBJ2-1, with no clear D. This CDR3 contains 14 residues. Trimming took off 6 bases at V and 8 bases at J, with 17 bases between the two ends. Germline CDR1 MNHNS, CDR2 SASEGT. The CDR3 DNA reads as TGTGCCAGCAGGCCCTCCGGTTCTCGCCATGAGCAGTTCTTC. It translates to CASRPSGSRHEQFF.

In this sample, this clonotype turned up a few times. The V call is TRBV10-3, the J call TRBJ2-3; D is unclear. In germline, CDR1 is ENHRY, CDR2 SYGVKD. The CDR3 is 12 amino acids. Trimming shortened V by 11 bases and J by 2 bases, and 11 bases separated the two germline ends. In DNA form, the CDR3 reads TGTGCCCTAAAGACGGACACAGATACGCAGTATTTT. As protein: CALKTDTDTQYF.

The V call is TRBV20-1, the J call TRBJ1-1; D gene unclear. CDR1 is DFQATT and CDR2 is SNEGSKA in the germline V gene (reference sequence). The CDR3 loop spans 10 amino acids. Deletions cut 5 bases from V and 3 bases from J, with 4 bases between. The CDR3 nucleotides read TGCAGTGCTGCCCACACTGAAGCTTTCTTT. This codes for CSAAHTEAFF.

The genes are TRBV9 and TRBJ1-2; no reliable D call. Looked up from germline, CDR1 is SGDLS and CDR2 is YYNGEE. CDR3 length: 14 residues. The V gene lost 0 bases and the J gene lost 4 bases, with 10 bases spanning the gap. As DNA, the CDR3 is TGTGCCAGCAGCGTAGGGACGGACGCCTATGGCTACACCTTC. Translation gives CASSVGTDAYGYTF.

This clonotype was picked up a small number of times. V and J are TRBV5-5 and TRBJ2-5; 7 bases align to TRBD1. This CDR3 is 14 amino acids long. Germline CDR1 is SGHKS and CDR2 is YYEKEE (reference sequence). J was trimmed by 4 bases and V by 3 bases; bases with no gene match: 6. CDR3 DNA: TGTGCCAGCAGCTATGGACAGGTGGGAGAGACCCAGTACTTC. It encodes CASSYGQVGETQYF.

The chain joins TRBV30 to TRBJ1-5; possibly TRBD1 for D (5 bases). V dropped 3 bases and J dropped 5 bases, with 11 bases sitting between them. The CDR3 sequence is 13 residues long. Germline CDR1 reads GTSNPN; CDR2 reads SVGIG (reference sequence). The chain's CDR3 is CAWRESQDQPQHF. DNA for the CDR3: TGTGCCTGGAGGGAATCACAGGATCAGCCCCAGCATTTT.

This clonotype came up a few times. The gene calls are TRBV20-1 and TRBJ2-7; D unresolved. Germline V lookup: CDR1 DFQATT, CDR2 SNEGSKA (reference sequence). CDR3 length equals 13 residues. The V end lost 3 bases, the J end lost 4 bases, and 13 bases lay between the germline ends. The DNA of the CDR3 is TGCAGTGCTAGCCCACGACTGCTGTACGAGCAGTACTTC. Amino acids: CSASPRLLYEQYF.

The rearrangement uses TRBV11-2 and TRBJ2-2, with 10 bases identical to TRBD2. This CDR3 comprises 18 residues. V gave up 5 bases and J gave up 2 bases; unmatched junction bases: 11. Germline CDR1 SGHAT, CDR2 FQNNGV. In DNA form, the CDR3 reads TGTGCCAGCAGCCCGACAACGAGGACTAGCGGTAACACCGGGGAGCTGTTTTTT. It encodes CASSPTTRTSGNTGELFF.

A note on this clonotype: The junction departs from the called germline gene at one end, perhaps through a read error. The chain employs TRBV2 and TRBJ2-1; 8 bases agree with TRBD2. CDR1 SNHLY and CDR2 FYNNEI come from the germline V gene. The CDR3 extends over 13 amino acids. Here the CDR3 DNA reads TGTGCCAGCAGTGAAGGGATAGCGGGACCCAAAAAATTC. This translates into CASSEGIAGPKKF.

This chain uses TRBV20-1 with TRBJ1-4, with 9 bases that match TRBD1. Germline V gene sequence: CDR1 DFQATT, CDR2 SNEGSKA (reference sequence). CDR3 length: 14 amino acids. J gave up 8 bases and V 3 bases, and 7 bases lay outside the gene matches. The CDR3 nucleotides read TGCAGTGCTAGTTTTACAGGGACAGGGGAAAAACTGTTTTTT. Its protein is CSASFTGTGEKLFF.

This rearrangement joins TRBV20-1 to TRBJ1-2; 8 positions match TRBD1. Germline V gene lookup returns CDR1 DFQATT and CDR2 SNEGSKA (reference sequence). Trimming removed 1 base from V and 6 bases from J; junction bases left unmatched: 10. This CDR3 region has 15 residues. The CDR3 is CSARVLGRGQDGYTF. The CDR3, as DNA: TGCAGTGCTAGAGTGTTGGGCAGGGGGCAGGATGGCTACACCTTC.

This clonotype was seen a few times. This sequence joins TRBV5-1 and TRBJ2-7; D unclear. Trimming stripped 0 bases from V and 6 bases from J, with 10 bases between. This CDR3 contains 13 residues. CDR1 is SGHRS and CDR2 is YFSETQ in the germline V gene. The CDR3: CASSLEARREQYF. In DNA, the CDR3 is TGCGCCAGCAGCTTGGAGGCCAGGCGCGAGCAGTACTTC.

This chain links TRBV30 with TRBJ2-7; D not resolved. Trimming removed 0 bases from V and 0 bases from J, with 12 bases in between. Germline V gene sequence: CDR1 GTSNPN, CDR2 SVGIG (reference sequence). The CDR3 extends over 15 amino acids. The CDR3 sequence is CAWSVAVLFSYEQYF. The DNA of the CDR3 is TGTGCCTGGAGTGTAGCAGTCCTATTCTCCTACGAGCAGTACTTC.

J is TRBJ2-2 and V is TRBV6-2 or TRBV6-3, with unresolved D. The germline gives CDR1 MNHEY, CDR2 SVGEGT. This CDR3 is built from 15 residues. Between the trimmed V and J ends, which lost 1 base and 5 bases, there was a span of 11 bases. CDR3 loop: CASSYWPPGTGELFF. For the CDR3, the DNA is TGTGCCAGCAGTTACTGGCCTCCCGGAACCGGGGAGCTGTTTTTT.

This chain connects TRBV11-2 to TRBJ1-1, with a weak D call TRBD1 (5 bases). V lost 0 bases, J lost 0 bases, and 8 bases lay in between. Looked up from germline, CDR1 is SGHAT and CDR2 is FQNNGV. There are 15 residues in the CDR3. The CDR3 DNA is TGTGCCAGCAGCTTAGACGACAGCCTGAACACTGAAGCTTTCTTT. It translates to CASSLDDSLNTEAFF.

Only a few counts were recorded for this clonotype. The chain combines TRBV20-1 with TRBJ1-1; 9 nucleotides match TRBD1. Trimming took 0 bases from V and 3 from J; bases not matched to a gene: 8. Germline loops: CDR1 DFQATT, CDR2 SNEGSKA (reference sequence). The CDR3 consists of 16 residues. The CDR3 DNA reads TGCAGTGCTAGAGAATTAGGACAGGGGTTTCACACTGAAGCTTTCTTT. Translating gives CSARELGQGFHTEAFF.

The genes are TRBV27 and TRBJ2-7; 9 positions match TRBD2. The length of the CDR3 is 14 residues. V lost 5 bases to trimming and J lost 5 bases; unmatched junction nucleotides: 7. CDR1 and CDR2 (germline): MNHEY, SMNVEV (reference sequence). The CDR3 DNA is TGTGCCAGCAGTCGTAGCGGGAGCAGGAACGAGCAGTACTTC. The encoded protein is CASSRSGSRNEQYF.

This clonotype was picked up a small number of times. The chain links TRBV7-9 to TRBJ2-3; 10 bases align to TRBD2. Germline assignment: CDR1 SEHNR and CDR2 FQNEAQ (reference sequence). Germline trimming cut 4 bases from V and 4 bases from J; bases unmatched to any gene: 5. CDR3 size: 15 residues. Written as DNA, the CDR3 is TGTGCCAGCAGCTCGACTAGCGGGTGGTCAGATACGCAGTATTTT. It translates to CASSSTSGWSDTQYF.

This clonotype was seen repeatedly, ten times or more. The genes are TRBV13 and TRBJ2-1; TRBD2 aligns across 11 bases. V was clipped by 5 bases and J by 7 bases; unmatched bases: 13. Germline CDR1 and CDR2: PRHDT and FYEKMQ (reference sequence). This CDR3 has 17 amino acids. This CDR3 is CASSPDSIAGGINEQFF. The CDR3, as DNA: TGTGCCAGCAGCCCGGACTCGATAGCGGGAGGGATTAATGAGCAGTTCTTC.

This chain connects TRBV11-2 to TRBJ1-1; the D is unclear. Germline-derived CDR1 and CDR2 are SGHAT and FQNNGV. V was shortened by 5 bases and J by 11 bases, with 15 bases between the two germline ends. CDR3 length equals 12 residues. The CDR3 loop is CASSAVSKPAFF. The CDR3 DNA reads TGTGCCAGCAGCGCCGTCTCCAAACCGGCTTTCTTT. The variable domain in full, with the rest retrieved from reference TRBV11-2 and TRBJ1-1, is EAGVAQSPRYKIIEKRQSVAFWCNPISGHATLYWYQQILGQGPKLLIQFQNNGVVDDSQLPKDRFSAERLKGVDSTLKIQPAKLEDSAVYLCASSAVSKPAFFGQGTRLTVV.

The sample holds many counts of this clonotype. The rearrangement uses TRBV7-2 and TRBJ2-5; TRBD1 or TRBD2 may be the D gene (7 bases each). CDR3 length: 17 residues. Germline V gene lookup returns CDR1 SGHTA and CDR2 FQGNSA. Trimming removed 0 bases from V and 2 bases from J, with 16 bases in between. The CDR3 sequence is CASSLATRGGIQETQYF. CDR3 DNA: TGTGCCAGCAGCTTAGCGACCAGGGGGGGGATACAAGAGACCCAGTACTTC.

This clonotype was recorded a few times. V gene TRBV10-3 combines with J gene TRBJ1-1, with D possibly being TRBD1 (6 bases). CDR3 length: 13 amino acids. CDR1 and CDR2 (germline): ENHRY, SYGVKD. V was cut by 2 bases and J by 3 bases, with 7 bases left in between. The CDR3: CAISERGDTEAFF. The CDR3 bases are TGTGCCATCAGTGAGAGGGGGGACACTGAAGCTTTCTTT.

The J gene is TRBJ1-5, the V gene TRBV7-2, with D uncertain. Germline loops: CDR1 SGHTA, CDR2 FQGNSA. The CDR3 is made up of 15 amino acids. V was pared by 5 bases and J by 8 bases, with 19 bases between. CDR3 in DNA: TGTGCCAGCAGCACACGGAGTTCGGGCTCTGAGCCCCAGCATTTT. Amino acids: CASSTRSSGSEPQHF.

The J gene is TRBJ2-2, the V gene TRBV7-2, with 10 nucleotides matching TRBD1. Germline assignment: CDR1 SGHTA and CDR2 FQGNSA. Germline trimming cut 6 bases from V and 7 bases from J; bases unmatched to any gene: 8. The CDR3 has 15 amino acids. CDR3 sequence: CASRSTGGAVGELFF. The CDR3 nucleotides read TGTGCCAGCAGATCGACAGGGGGCGCGGTCGGGGAGCTGTTTTTT.

CDR3 nucleotide sequence: TGCAGCGCTGGACTAGAGTACACCGGGGAGCTGTTTTTT. Translating it yields CSAGLEYTGELFF. This rearrangement joins TRBV29-1 to TRBJ2-2; TRBD2 aligns across 7 bases. This CDR3 has 13 amino acids. Germline CDR1 reads SQVTM; CDR2 reads ANQGSEA. V was clipped by 7 bases and J by 3 bases; unmatched bases: 5.